This TCR beta chain came from a study of monozygotic twins with inflammatory bowel disease. Study-wide points: Distinction of different T cell subtypes was not possible.

With about 17 and 10 cycles respectively, two nested PCRs were carried out on TCRalpha and TCRbeta cDNA. Reprocessing the 5' RACE reads, TCRdb reports a single entry for every CDR3 protein and omits DNA. The sample totals approximately 330,000 distinct CDR3 sequences. Comment on this clonotype: The antigen is undetermined.

This CDR3 comprises 12 residues. In germline, CDR1 is MNHEY, CDR2 SVGEGT. Blood (approximately 2.5 ml) was collected from every donor individually. The clonotype was recovered from a human donor with ulcerative colitis or Crohn's disease, or a healthy co-twin of an affected twin (not recorded which). Specimen: blood. The chain uses TRBV6-2 or TRBV6-3 and TRBJ1-1; TCRdb picks TRBD1, but there is no DNA to check that call. CDR3 amino acids: CASRQGSAEAFF.